These 9 T cell receptor beta chains share one sample of origin, sequenced in a study of cytomegalovirus exposure and HLA in healthy donors. TCRdb keeps only in-frame clones here, not all; method: immunoSEQ multiplex PCR. Of 150,000 to 200,000 clones in the sample, roughly 83% were seen once. Material for sequencing was PBMCs. These receptors all come from a woman aged 18-30 years in good health and CMV-seronegative.

This rearrangement joins TRBV5-1 to TRBJ1-1; D unresolved. The CDR3 is 16 amino acids. Trimming shortened V by 1 base and J by 1 base, and 14 bases separated the two germline ends. From germline, CDR1 is SGHRS and CDR2 YFSETQ. Written as DNA, the CDR3 is TGCGCCAGCAGCTTGTTTACCTCTGGGCCGAACACTGAAGCTTTCTTT. Residues: CASSLFTSGPNTEAFF.

The V and J genes are TRBV6-4 and TRBJ2-3; 12 bases line up with TRBD2. Germline V lookup: CDR1 MRHNA, CDR2 SNTAGT. This CDR3 comprises 18 residues. V shed 3 bases and J 2 bases; nucleotides not matched to a gene: 9. In DNA, the CDR3 is TGTGCCAGCAGTGAAACACCGCTAGCGGGGGGGATCACAGATACGCAGTATTTT. Translation gives CASSETPLAGGITDTQYF.

J is TRBJ1-1 and V is TRBV9; D gene uncertain. Trimming cost V 0 bases and J 0 bases, with 12 bases left between them. CDR3 size: 16 residues. The germline V gene has CDR1 SGDLS and CDR2 YYNGEE. DNA of the CDR3: TGTGCCAGCAGCGTAGAACTCACCCTATTGAACACTGAAGCTTTCTTT. Translated, it gives CASSVELTLLNTEAFF.

The chain employs TRBV6-5 and TRBJ1-1, with D unresolved. The CDR3 extends over 15 amino acids. Germline V lookup: CDR1 MNHEY, CDR2 SVGAGI. Trimming took off 0 bases at V and 0 bases at J, with 8 bases between the two ends. The CDR3 DNA sequence: TGTGCCAGCAGTTACTCAATAACACTGAACACTGAAGCTTTCTTT. Amino acids: CASSYSITLNTEAFF.

V and J are TRBV5-6 and TRBJ2-4; D possibly corresponds to TRBD2 (6 bases). This CDR3 is built from 16 residues. V lost 4 bases, J lost 0 bases, and 14 bases lay in between. The V gene's germline CDR1 is SGHDT and CDR2 YYEEEE. The CDR3 loop is CASSPLGGVAKNIQYF. The CDR3 region has the DNA TGTGCCAGCAGCCCCCTGGGCGGGGTAGCCAAAAACATTCAGTACTTC.

This chain links TRBV6-1 with TRBJ1-5; 8 bases map to TRBD1. This CDR3 is 17 amino acids long. V lost 6 bases to trimming and J lost 3 bases; unmatched junction nucleotides: 13. Germline values: CDR1 MNHNS, CDR2 SASEGT. The CDR3 nucleotides read TGTGCCAGCAGGGAACAGACAGGGGTCGGCTCCAATCAGCCCCAGCATTTT. This codes for CASREQTGVGSNQPQHF.

This clone was found a few times. This chain connects TRBV19 to TRBJ1-1, with D tentatively TRBD1 (6 bases). This CDR3 has 14 residues. Trimming took off 6 bases at V and 5 bases at J, with 16 bases between the two ends. CDR1 LNHDA and CDR2 SQIVND come from the germline V gene (reference sequence). CDR3 amino acids: CASRSKQGWTEAFF. The CDR3 nucleotides read TGTGCCAGTAGGTCAAAACAGGGTTGGACTGAAGCTTTCTTT.

This rearrangement joins TRBV11-3 to TRBJ2-1; no clear D. Germline CDR1 is SGHNT and CDR2 is YENEEA. The CDR3 contains 13 residues. Trimming cost V 1 base and J 3 bases, with 4 bases left between them. The CDR3 spells CASSLAGYNEQFF. Written as DNA, the CDR3 is TGTGCCAGCAGCTTAGCCGGCTACAATGAGCAGTTCTTC.

The rearrangement links TRBV5-4 to TRBJ2-1, with 10 bases that match TRBD2. This CDR3 is 20 amino acids long. With 5 bases clipped from V and 1 base from J, the junction kept 18 bases outside the gene matches. Per the germline V gene, CDR1 is SGHNT and CDR2 is YYREEE (reference sequence). CDR3 sequence (DNA): TGTGCCAGCAGGCCCGGGGGCTGGGCTAGCGGGAGTAGATCCTACAATGAGCAGTTCTTC. Its protein product is CASRPGGWASGSRSYNEQFF. The whole variable domain, remainder taken from reference TRBV5-4 and TRBJ2-1, is ETGVTQSPTHLIKTRGQQVTLRCSSQSGHNTVSWYQQALGQGPQFIFQYYREEENGRGNFPPRFSGLQFPNYSSELNVNALELDDSALYLCASRPGGWASGSRSYNEQFFGPGTRLTVL.